This TCR beta chain was observed in a study of T cell responses to AZD1222 COVID-19 vaccine. Profiled with immunoSEQ multiplex PCR; TCRdb holds only in-frame clones, not every one. Counted here are 100,000 or so clones, 70% to 90% occurring once; the ten biggest clones make up less than 3.5%. Trimming removed 1 base from V and 1 base from J, with 14 bases in between. This CDR3 comprises 16 residues. Germline CDR1 reads SGHDT; CDR2 reads YYEEEE. The gene calls are TRBV5-6 and TRBJ1-1; D remains unclear. The sequence was obtained from an adult in good health. The sample here was peripheral blood, taken on day 0 of AZD1222 vaccination. CDR3 nucleotide sequence: TGTGCCAGCAGCTTGTTCACGCTGAGTGGGAACACTGAAGCTTTCTTT. Translating gives CASSLFTLSGNTEAFF.